The source of this T cell receptor beta chain is a study of T cells in Graves' hyperthyroidism and ophthalmopathy. Broader study findings: Blood also showed most of the thyroid clonotypes that were expanded above 0.001.

Progressors' blood was drawn at hyperthyroidism diagnosis, before ophthalmopathy symptoms. Regions amplified from RNA transcripts were the TCR beta CDR3 regions. With the HTBI primer set, the TCR CDR3 went through a first round of RT-PCR. TCRdb itself ran the multiplex PCR reads through MiXCR, one entry per CDR3 protein. Of about 130,000 distinct CDR3 sequences detected, 22% appear once; the ten largest clones hold around 70%. There are 14 residues in the CDR3. V was trimmed by 6 bases and J by 8 bases, leaving 16 bases between them. The germline gives CDR1 SEHNR, CDR2 FQNEAQ (reference sequence). Remarks on this clonotype: What it binds is not known.

This TCR derives from a woman in her 50s with Graves' hyperthyroidism that later progressed to Graves' ophthalmopathy. Material: blood. The chain employs TRBV7-9 and TRBJ1-4; D ambiguous. CDR3 region: CASSRNTGGEKLFF. DNA of the CDR3: TGTGCCAGCAGTCGCAACACCGGTGGGGAAAAACTGTTTTTT. The full variable domain, with the rest looked up from reference TRBV7-9 and TRBJ1-4, is DTGVSQNPRHKITKRGQNVTFRCDPISEHNRLYWYRQTLGQGPEFLTYFQNEAQLEKSRLLSDRFSAERPKGSFSTLEIQRTEQGDSAMYLCASSRNTGGEKLFFGSGTQLSVL.